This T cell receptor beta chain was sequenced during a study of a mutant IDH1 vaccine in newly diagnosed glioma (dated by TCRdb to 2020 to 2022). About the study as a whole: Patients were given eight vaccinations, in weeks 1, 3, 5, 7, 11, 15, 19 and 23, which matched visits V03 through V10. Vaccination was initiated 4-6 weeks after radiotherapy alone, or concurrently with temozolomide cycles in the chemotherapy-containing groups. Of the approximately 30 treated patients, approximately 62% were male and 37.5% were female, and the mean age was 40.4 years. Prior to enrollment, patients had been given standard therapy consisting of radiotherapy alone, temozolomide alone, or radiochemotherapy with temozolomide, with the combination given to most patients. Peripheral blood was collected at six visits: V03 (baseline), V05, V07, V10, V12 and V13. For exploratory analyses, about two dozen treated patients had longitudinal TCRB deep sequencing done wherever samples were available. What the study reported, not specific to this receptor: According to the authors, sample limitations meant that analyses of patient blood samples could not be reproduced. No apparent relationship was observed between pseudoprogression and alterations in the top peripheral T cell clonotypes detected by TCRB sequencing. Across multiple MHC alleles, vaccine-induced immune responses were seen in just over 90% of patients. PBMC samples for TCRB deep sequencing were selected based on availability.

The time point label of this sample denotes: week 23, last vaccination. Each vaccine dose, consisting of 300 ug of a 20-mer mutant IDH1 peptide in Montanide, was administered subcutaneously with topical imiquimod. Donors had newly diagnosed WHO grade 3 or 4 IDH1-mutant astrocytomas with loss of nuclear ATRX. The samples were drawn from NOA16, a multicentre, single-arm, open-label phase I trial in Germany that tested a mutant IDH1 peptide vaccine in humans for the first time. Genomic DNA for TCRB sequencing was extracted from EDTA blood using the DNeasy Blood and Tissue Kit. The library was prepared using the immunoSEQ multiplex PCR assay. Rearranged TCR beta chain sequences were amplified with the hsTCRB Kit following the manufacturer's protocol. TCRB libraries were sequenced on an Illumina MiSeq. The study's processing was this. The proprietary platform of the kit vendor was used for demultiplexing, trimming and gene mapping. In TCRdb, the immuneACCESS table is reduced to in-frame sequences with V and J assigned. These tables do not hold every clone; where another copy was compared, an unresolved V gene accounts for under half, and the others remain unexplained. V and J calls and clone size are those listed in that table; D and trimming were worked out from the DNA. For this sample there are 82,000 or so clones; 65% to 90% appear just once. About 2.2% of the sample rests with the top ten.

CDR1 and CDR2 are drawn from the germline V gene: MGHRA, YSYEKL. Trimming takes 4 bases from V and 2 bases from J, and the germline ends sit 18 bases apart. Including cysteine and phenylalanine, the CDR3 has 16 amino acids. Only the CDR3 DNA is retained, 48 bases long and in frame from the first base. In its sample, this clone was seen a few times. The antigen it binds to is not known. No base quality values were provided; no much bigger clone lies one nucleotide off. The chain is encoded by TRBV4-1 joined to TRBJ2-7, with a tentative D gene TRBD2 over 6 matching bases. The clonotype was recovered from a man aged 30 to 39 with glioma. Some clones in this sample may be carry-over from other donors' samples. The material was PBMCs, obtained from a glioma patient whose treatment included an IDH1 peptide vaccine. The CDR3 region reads CASSPVSGPTTYEQYF. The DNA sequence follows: TGCGCCAGCAGCCCTGTTAGCGGACCTACGACCTACGAGCAGTACTTC.